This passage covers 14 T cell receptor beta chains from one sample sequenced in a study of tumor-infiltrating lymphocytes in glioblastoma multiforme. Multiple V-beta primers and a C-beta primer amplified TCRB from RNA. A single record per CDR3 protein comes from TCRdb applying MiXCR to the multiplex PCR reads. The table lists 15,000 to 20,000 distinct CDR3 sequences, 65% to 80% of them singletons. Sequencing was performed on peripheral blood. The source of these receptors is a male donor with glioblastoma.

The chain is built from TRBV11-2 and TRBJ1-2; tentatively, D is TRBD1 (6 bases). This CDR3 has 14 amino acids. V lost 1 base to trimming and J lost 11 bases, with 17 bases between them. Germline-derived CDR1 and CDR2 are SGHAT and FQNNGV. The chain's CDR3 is CASSLGQACNDYTF. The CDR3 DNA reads TGTGCCAGCAGCTTAGGACAGGCCTGTAATGATTACACCTTC.

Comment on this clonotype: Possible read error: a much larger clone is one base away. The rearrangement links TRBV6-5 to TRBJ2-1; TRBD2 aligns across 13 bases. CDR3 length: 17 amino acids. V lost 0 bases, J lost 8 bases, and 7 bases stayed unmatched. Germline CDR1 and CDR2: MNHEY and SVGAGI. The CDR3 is CASSYSETSGRYDEQFF. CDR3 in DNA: TGTGCCAGCAGTTACTCGGAGACTAGCGGGAGGTACGATGAGCAGTTCTTC.

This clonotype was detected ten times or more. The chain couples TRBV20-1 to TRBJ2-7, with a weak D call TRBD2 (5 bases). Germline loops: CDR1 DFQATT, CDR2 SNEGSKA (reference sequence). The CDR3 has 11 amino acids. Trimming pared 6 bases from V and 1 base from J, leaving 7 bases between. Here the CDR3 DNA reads TGCAGTGCAAGGACTTCCTACGAGCAGTACTTC. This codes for CSARTSYEQYF.

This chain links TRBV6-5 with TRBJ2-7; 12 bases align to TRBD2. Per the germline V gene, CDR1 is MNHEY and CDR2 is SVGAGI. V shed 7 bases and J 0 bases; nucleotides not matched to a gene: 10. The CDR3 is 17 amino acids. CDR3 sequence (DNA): TGTGCCAGCAAATATCGCCCGACTAGCGGGAGCTCCTACGAGCAGTACTTC. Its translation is CASKYRPTSGSSYEQYF.

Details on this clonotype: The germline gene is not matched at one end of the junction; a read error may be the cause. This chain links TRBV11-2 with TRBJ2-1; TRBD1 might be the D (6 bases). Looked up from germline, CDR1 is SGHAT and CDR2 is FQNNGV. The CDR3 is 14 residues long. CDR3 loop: CASSFGDRAQGGYF. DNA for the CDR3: TGTGCCAGCAGCTTTGGGGATCGGGCACAGGGTGGATATTTC.

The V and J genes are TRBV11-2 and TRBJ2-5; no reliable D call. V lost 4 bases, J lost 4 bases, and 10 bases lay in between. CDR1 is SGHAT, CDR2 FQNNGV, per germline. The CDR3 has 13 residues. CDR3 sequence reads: CASSSLGTETQYF. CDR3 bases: TGTGCCAGCAGCTCTCTAGGAACAGAGACCCAGTACTTC. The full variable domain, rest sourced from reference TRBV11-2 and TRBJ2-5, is EAGVAQSPRYKIIEKRQSVAFWCNPISGHATLYWYQQILGQGPKLLIQFQNNGVVDDSQLPKDRFSAERLKGVDSTLKIQPAKLEDSAVYLCASSSLGTETQYFGPGTRLLVL.

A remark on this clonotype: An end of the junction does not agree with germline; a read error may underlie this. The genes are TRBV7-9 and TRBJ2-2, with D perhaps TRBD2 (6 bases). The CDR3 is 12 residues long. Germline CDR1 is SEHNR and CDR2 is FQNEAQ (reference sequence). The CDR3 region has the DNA TGTGCCAGCAGGGGCAGGGACGGGGGGCTGTTTTTT. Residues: CASRGRDGGLFF.

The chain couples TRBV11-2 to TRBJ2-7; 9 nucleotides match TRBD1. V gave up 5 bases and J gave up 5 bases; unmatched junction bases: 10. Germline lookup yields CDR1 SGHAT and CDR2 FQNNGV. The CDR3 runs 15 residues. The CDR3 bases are TGTGCCAGCAGCCAAACCGGGACAGGGCCGCACGAGCAGTACTTC. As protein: CASSQTGTGPHEQYF.

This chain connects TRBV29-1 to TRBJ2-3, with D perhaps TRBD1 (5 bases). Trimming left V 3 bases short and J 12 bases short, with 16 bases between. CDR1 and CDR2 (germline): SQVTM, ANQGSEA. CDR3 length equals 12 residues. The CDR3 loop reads CSVDLRDRTQYF. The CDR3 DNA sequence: TGCAGCGTTGACCTCAGGGATCGGACCCAGTATTTT.

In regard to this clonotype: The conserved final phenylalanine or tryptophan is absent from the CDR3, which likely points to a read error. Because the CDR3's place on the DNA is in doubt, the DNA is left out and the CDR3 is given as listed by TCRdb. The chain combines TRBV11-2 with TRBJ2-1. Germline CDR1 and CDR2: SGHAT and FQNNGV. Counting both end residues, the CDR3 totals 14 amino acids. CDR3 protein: CTSSLSSRNNERFL.

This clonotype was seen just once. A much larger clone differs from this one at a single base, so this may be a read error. The CDR3 spells CASHGAAYTDTQYF. The CDR3, as DNA: TGTGCCAGCCATGGGGCGGCGTACACAGATACGCAGTATTTT. The chain is built from TRBV28 and TRBJ2-3; a weak D match, TRBD1 (5 bases). This CDR3 has 14 amino acids. Germline assignment: CDR1 MDHEN and CDR2 SYDVKM. V lost 8 bases and J 2 bases, leaving 14 bases between the germline ends.

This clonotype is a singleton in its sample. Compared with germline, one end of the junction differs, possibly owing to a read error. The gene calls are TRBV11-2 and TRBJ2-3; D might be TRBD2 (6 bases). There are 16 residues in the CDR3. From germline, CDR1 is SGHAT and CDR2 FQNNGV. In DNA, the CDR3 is TGTGTCAGCGGCTTAAGGTTAGCGGTCACCACAGATACCCAGTATTTT. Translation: CVSGLRLAVTTDTQYF.

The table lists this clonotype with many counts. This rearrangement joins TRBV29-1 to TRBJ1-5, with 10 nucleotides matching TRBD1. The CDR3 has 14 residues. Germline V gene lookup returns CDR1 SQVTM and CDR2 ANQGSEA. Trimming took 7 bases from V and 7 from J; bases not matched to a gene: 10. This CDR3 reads CSAKTGGYGQPQHF. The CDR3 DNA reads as TGCAGCGCTAAGACAGGGGGCTATGGGCAGCCCCAGCATTTT.

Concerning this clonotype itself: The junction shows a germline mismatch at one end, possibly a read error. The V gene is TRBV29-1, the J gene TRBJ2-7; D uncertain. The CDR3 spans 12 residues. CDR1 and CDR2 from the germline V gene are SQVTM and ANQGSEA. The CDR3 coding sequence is TGCAGCGTTGACACCAGAACCTACGAGCGGTACTTC. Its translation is CSVDTRTYERYF.